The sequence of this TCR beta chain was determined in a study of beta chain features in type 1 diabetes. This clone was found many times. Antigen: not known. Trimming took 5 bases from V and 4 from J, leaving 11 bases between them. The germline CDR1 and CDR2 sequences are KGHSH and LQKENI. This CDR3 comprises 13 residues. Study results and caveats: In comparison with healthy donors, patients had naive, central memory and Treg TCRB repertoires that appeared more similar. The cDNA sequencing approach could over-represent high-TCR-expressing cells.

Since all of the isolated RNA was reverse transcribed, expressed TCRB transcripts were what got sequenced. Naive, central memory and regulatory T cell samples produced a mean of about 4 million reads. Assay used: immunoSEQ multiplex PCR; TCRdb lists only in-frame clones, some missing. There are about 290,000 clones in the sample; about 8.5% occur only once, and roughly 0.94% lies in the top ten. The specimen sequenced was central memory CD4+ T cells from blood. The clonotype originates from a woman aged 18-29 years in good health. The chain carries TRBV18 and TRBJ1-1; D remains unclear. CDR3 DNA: TGTGCCAGCTCAGCCAACGAACGCACTGAAGCTTTCTTT. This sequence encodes CASSANERTEAFF.